These 18 T cell receptor beta chains came from one sample sequenced in a study of cytomegalovirus exposure and HLA in healthy donors. This PCR relied on a set of 60 Vbeta primers and 13 Jbeta primers. Produced via immunoSEQ multiplex PCR; TCRdb's table is partial and in-frame only. The sample has over 150,000 clones; over 60% are singletons. Specimen: PBMCs. The receptor set was obtained from a man aged 30-40 years in good health and CMV-seropositive.

A single count supports this clone. V and J are TRBV9 and TRBJ1-4; D is undetermined. V shed 4 bases and J shed 8 bases, with 15 bases lying between them. CDR1 and CDR2 from the germline V gene are SGDLS and YYNGEE. The CDR3 extends over 14 amino acids. CDR3 bases: TGTGCCAGCAGCCCCCAGATCGGCGGAGAAAAACTGTTTTTT. Its translation: CASSPQIGGEKLFF.

This chain connects TRBV6-5 to TRBJ1-2, with TRBD1 matching over 12 bases. V dropped 5 bases and J dropped 8; count of bases not matched to a gene: 9. The CDR3 contains 15 residues. Germline assignment: CDR1 MNHEY and CDR2 SVGAGI. The CDR3 here is CASSLQGQGAGGYTF. The DNA for the CDR3 is TGTGCCAGCAGTCTTCAGGGACAGGGGGCAGGAGGCTACACCTTC.

The chain couples TRBV18 to TRBJ2-1, with 9 bases fitting TRBD1. The ends lost 3 bases at V and 6 bases at J; junction bases unmatched: 3. The CDR3 consists of 14 residues. Germline assignment: CDR1 KGHSH and CDR2 LQKENI. CDR3 nucleotide sequence: TGTGCCAGCTCACCCGGGACAGGGCCCAATGAGCAGTTCTTC. The encoded protein is CASSPGTGPNEQFF.

V is TRBV6-5 and J is TRBJ1-2, with D possibly being TRBD1 (6 bases). V lost 6 bases and J 11 bases, leaving 19 bases between the germline ends. The CDR3 extends over 13 amino acids. Germline values: CDR1 MNHEY, CDR2 SVGAGI. The CDR3 region has the DNA TGTGCCAGCAGCCTTGGACAGAGGGGGTGGTACACCTTC. This sequence encodes CASSLGQRGWYTF.

Notes on this clone: The junction departs from the called germline gene at one end, perhaps through a read error. The genes are TRBV13 and TRBJ2-3; 10 bases map to TRBD2. Germline CDR1 and CDR2: PRHDT and FYEKMQ (reference sequence). The CDR3 length is 18 residues. This CDR3 is CASSSPLERLAGTDAQYF. The CDR3 DNA follows: TGTGCCAGCAGCTCTCCCCTCGAACGACTAGCGGGCACAGATGCGCAGTATTTT. The full variable domain, rest sourced from reference TRBV13 and TRBJ2-3, is AAGVIQSPRHLIKEKRETATLKCYPIPRHDTVYWYQQGPGQDPQFLISFYEKMQSDKGSIPDRFSAQQFSDYHSELNMSSLELGDSALYFCASSSPLERLAGTDAQYFGPGTRLTVL.

The chain recombines TRBV19 with TRBJ1-2; D is unclear. The CDR3 covers 14 residues. Germline loops: CDR1 LNHDA, CDR2 SQIVND (reference sequence). Between the trimmed V and J ends, which lost 1 base and 7 bases, there was a span of 13 bases. The CDR3 DNA is TGTGCCAGTAGTATAGTCGATCGGCGGGCTGGCTACACCTTC. This codes for CASSIVDRRAGYTF.

The rearrangement uses TRBV28 and TRBJ2-3; 8 nucleotides line up with TRBD2. CDR3 size: 16 residues. After removal of 3 bases from V and 5 bases from J, the junction contained 10 bases not matched to a gene. The germline V gene encodes CDR1 MDHEN and CDR2 SYDVKM. The CDR3 spells CASSLTPSAGEDTQYF. Here the CDR3 DNA reads TGTGCCAGCAGTTTGACCCCCTCAGCGGGAGAAGATACGCAGTATTTT.

V and J are TRBV11-2 and TRBJ1-4, with 8 bases that match TRBD1. The CDR3 consists of 19 residues. The V gene's germline CDR1 is SGHAT and CDR2 FQNNGV. With V trimmed by 5 bases and J by 10 bases, 24 bases remained unmatched. The CDR3 region is CASSKRIGQGPDGWGKLFF. The CDR3 DNA reads TGTGCCAGCAGCAAAAGAATCGGACAGGGTCCAGATGGCTGGGGAAAACTGTTTTTT.

V and J are TRBV9 and TRBJ2-7; TRBD1 matches 12 bases. CDR3 length: 15 residues. Germline V gene sequence: CDR1 SGDLS, CDR2 YYNGEE. Losses at the gene ends were 4 bases for V and 2 bases for J; bases not matched to a gene: 4. The CDR3 is CASSTGQGATYEQYF. CDR3 DNA sequence: TGTGCCAGCAGCACGGGACAGGGGGCGACCTACGAGCAGTACTTC.

The chain uses TRBV27 and TRBJ2-4; 8 nucleotides align to TRBD1. V lost 9 bases and J lost 5; bases outside the gene matches: 9. The germline gives CDR1 MNHEY, CDR2 SMNVEV (reference sequence). The CDR3 has 14 amino acids. In DNA form, the CDR3 reads TGTGCCAGGGACAGGGCGAGGTTGGAAAACATTCAGTACTTC. Protein: CARDRARLENIQYF.

The V call is TRBV5-6, the J call TRBJ2-5; D uncertain. Germline V gene sequence: CDR1 SGHDT, CDR2 YYEEEE. V was trimmed by 2 bases and J by 1 base, leaving 6 bases between them. This CDR3 is 13 amino acids long. CDR3 nucleotides: TGTGCCAGCAGCTTATCTCTCCAAGAGACCCAGTACTTC. This translates into CASSLSLQETQYF.

The chain recombines TRBV18 with TRBJ2-2; TRBD2 matches at 7 bases. CDR1 is KGHSH and CDR2 is LQKENI in the germline V gene. The length of the CDR3 is 17 residues. The trim removed 2 bases at V and 7 bases at J, leaving 13 bases unmatched. CDR3 in amino acids: CASSPFDGGGGIGELFF. The CDR3 nucleotides are TGTGCCAGCTCACCATTCGACGGCGGGGGTGGAATCGGGGAGCTGTTTTTT.

The rearrangement links TRBV18 to TRBJ1-5; D unclear. V was trimmed by 5 bases and J by 9 bases, leaving 20 bases between them. Germline assignment: CDR1 KGHSH and CDR2 LQKENI. There are 15 residues in the CDR3. The CDR3 DNA follows: TGTGCCAGCTCATCACGGCGCCCGGGAGAAGGGCCCCAGCATTTT. This encodes CASSSRRPGEGPQHF.

The chain employs TRBV7-9 and TRBJ1-1; 9 bases are shared with TRBD1. V was pared by 4 bases and J by 4 bases, with 4 bases of the junction left unmatched. This CDR3 comprises 14 residues. The germline V gene encodes CDR1 SEHNR and CDR2 FQNEAQ (reference sequence). CDR3 DNA sequence: TGTGCCAGCAGCTCCCAGGGACAGGGCACTGAAGCTTTCTTT. Translation: CASSSQGQGTEAFF. The full variable domain, in which reference TRBV7-9 and TRBJ1-1 provide the parts outside the CDR3, is DTGVSQNPRHKITKRGQNVTFRCDPISEHNRLYWYRQTLGQGPEFLTYFQNEAQLEKSRLLSDRFSAERPKGSFSTLEIQRTEQGDSAMYLCASSSQGQGTEAFFGQGTRLTVV.

This clone was observed a single time. The chain has TRBV6-5 and TRBJ2-7, with 10 bases that match TRBD1. Germline V gene sequence: CDR1 MNHEY, CDR2 SVGAGI. Losses at the gene ends were 8 bases for V and 6 bases for J; bases not matched to a gene: 4. This CDR3 region has 12 residues. The CDR3 sequence is CASRTGGSEQYF. The CDR3 nucleotides read TGTGCCAGCCGGACAGGGGGGAGCGAGCAGTACTTC.

V and J are TRBV11-2 and TRBJ2-7; 9 bases match TRBD1. V lost 4 bases to trimming and J lost 5 bases; unmatched junction nucleotides: 9. The germline gives CDR1 SGHAT, CDR2 FQNNGV. CDR3 length equals 15 residues. The CDR3 region has the DNA TGTGCCAGCAGCTCCATGGGGGACAGGGCGGACGAGCAGTACTTC. Translating gives CASSSMGDRADEQYF.

The chain carries TRBV7-3 and TRBJ1-2, with TRBD1 identical over 11 bases. The CDR3 is 14 amino acids. The junction had 3 bases not matched to a gene; V was cut back by 4 bases and J by 5 bases. Per germline, CDR1 SGHTA and CDR2 FQGTGA. Written as DNA, the CDR3 is TGTGCCAGCAGCTGGGGACAGGGGGTGTATGGCTACACCTTC. This encodes CASSWGQGVYGYTF.

This chain uses TRBV6-6 with TRBJ1-2; D gene uncertain. Germline V CDR1 and CDR2: MNHNY, SVGAGI (reference sequence). V was trimmed by 8 bases and J by 2 bases, leaving 12 bases between them. The CDR3 spans 13 residues. DNA for the CDR3: TGTGCCAGCCAAATCCACCAGAACTATGGCTACACCTTC. Residues: CASQIHQNYGYTF.